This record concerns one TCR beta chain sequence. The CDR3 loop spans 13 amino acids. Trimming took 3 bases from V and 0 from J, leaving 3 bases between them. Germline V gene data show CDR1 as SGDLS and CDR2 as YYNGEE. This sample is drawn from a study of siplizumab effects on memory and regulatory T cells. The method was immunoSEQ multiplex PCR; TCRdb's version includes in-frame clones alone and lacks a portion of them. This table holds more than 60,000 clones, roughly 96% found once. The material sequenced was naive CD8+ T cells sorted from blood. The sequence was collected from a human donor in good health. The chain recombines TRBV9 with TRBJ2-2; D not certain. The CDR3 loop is CASSGPNTGELFF. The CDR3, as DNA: TGTGCCAGCAGCGGGCCGAACACCGGGGAGCTGTTTTTT.